These T cell receptor beta chains were read from a single sample in a study of T-cell memory formation after mild COVID-19. One entry per CDR3 protein results from TCRdb running MiXCR on the 5' RACE reads. The sample holds 250,000 to 350,000 distinct CDR3 sequences; roughly an eighth are singletons and the top ten take 21%. What was sequenced was PBMCs or a T cell subset sorted from them (not recorded which). Receptors originate from a man aged 18 to 29 who had mild COVID-19 (a few samples of this study predate the infection). Cell type and time point are not known. The CDR3 runs from the conserved cysteine through the conserved F or W. The order of the fields is clone size, J gene, V gene, D gene, CDR3 DNA, CDR3 protein. A D gene is named only where the DNA matches it firmly. Size is omitted from some rows. Given values are once, few, many or a class for expanded clones.

NA	TRBJ1-1	TRBV5-1	NA	TGCGCCAGCAGCTTGGGCGCCGGTATAGCTTTCTTT	CASSLGAGIAFF
many	TRBJ1-1	TRBV5-1	NA	TGCGCCAGCAGCGTAAGCAGGGGGAACACTGAAGCTTTCTTT	CASSVSRGNTEAFF
few	TRBJ1-2	TRBV3-1	NA	TGTGCCAGCAGCCAAGGGGACCGTAGGTATGGCTACACCTTC	CASSQGDRRYGYTF
NA	TRBJ2-3	TRBV6-5	TRBD1	TGTGCCAGCAGTGACCCGGGACAGTGCCCTTCTTTT	CASSDPGQCPSF
NA	TRBJ1-5	TRBV20-1	TRBD1	TGCAGTGCCGCCCAGGGGGCGGGCAATCAGCCCCAGCATTTT	CSAAQGAGNQPQHF
few	TRBJ1-6	TRBV12-3/TRBV12-4	TRBD1	TGTGCCAGCACCACCGGGGGACAGGGTTTTTCACCCCTCCACTTT	CASTTGGQGFSPLHF
NA	TRBJ2-5	TRBV27	NA	TGTGCCAGCAGTTCATCGGGAATCGGGACCCAGTACTTC	CASSSSGIGTQYF
few	TRBJ1-5	TRBV18	TRBD1	TGTGCCAGCTCACTTCAGACAGGGGGCGGCAATCAGCCCCAGCATTTT	CASSLQTGGGNQPQHF
NA	TRBJ2-1	TRBV19	NA	TGTGCCAGCCGACAGTACAATGAGCAGTTCTTC	CASRQYNEQFF
few	TRBJ1-3	TRBV5-5	NA	TGTGCCAGCAGCTTGGATCCGGGCGACTCTGGAAACACCATATATTTT	CASSLDPGDSGNTIYF
NA	TRBJ1-1	TRBV7-9	NA	TGTGCCAGCAGCTTAGAAACAGGGCCGAACACTGAAGCTTTCTTT	CASSLETGPNTEAFF
few	TRBJ1-6	TRBV12-3/TRBV12-4	NA	TGTGCCAGCAGTTCTGATTCACCCCTCCACTTT	CASSSDSPLHF
few	TRBJ1-5	TRBV20-1	TRBD1	TGCAGTGCGATAGACAGGGGAACTGGGGATCAGCCCCAGCATTTT	CSAIDRGTGDQPQHF
NA	TRBJ2-2	TRBV20-1	NA	TGCAGTGCTAGTAAGACAGCAGCGAACACCGGGGAGCTGTTTTTT	CSASKTAANTGELFF
NA	TRBJ1-2	TRBV9	NA	TGTGCCAGCAGCTTAAATCCCAGACGGGGGATCTATGGCTACACCTTC	CASSLNPRRGIYGYTF
NA	TRBJ2-3	TRBV2	NA	TGTGCCAGCAGTGACTACCCGGACGCAGATACGCAGTATTTT	CASSDYPDADTQYF
few	TRBJ1-5	TRBV19	TRBD1	TGTGCCAGTAAGAATGACAGGGGAGTCGGACAGCCCCAGCATTTT	CASKNDRGVGQPQHF
few	TRBJ2-7	TRBV20-1	TRBD1	TGCAGTGCTAGAGACGAATTTGGACAGGAGAGGATCTTC	CSARDEFGQERIF
NA	TRBJ2-1	TRBV29-1	NA	TGCAGCGTTGAGGACGATTCGGAGGACGTTGAGCAGTTCTTC	CSVEDDSEDVEQFF
NA	TRBJ2-2	TRBV6-5	TRBD2	TGTGCCAGCAGTTACTCGAGCGGGGGGGACACCGGGGAGCTGTTTTTT	CASSYSSGGDTGELFF
NA	TRBJ2-7	TRBV4-3	NA	TGCGCCAGCAGCCCCACAGATAAGTCCTACGAGCAGTACTTC	CASSPTDKSYEQYF
NA	TRBJ2-5	TRBV29-1	NA	TGCAGCGGCGACAGGGAGGGGCGAAAGACCCAGTACTTC	CSGDREGRKTQYF
NA	TRBJ1-1	TRBV14	NA	TGTGCCAGCAGCCAAGGCCTGACTGCGGGAGCTTTCTTT	CASSQGLTAGAFF
few	TRBJ2-5	TRBV5-1	NA	TGCGCCAGCAGCTTGGCCGTAGGACAAGAGACCCAGTACTTC	CASSLAVGQETQYF